These 27 T cell receptor beta chains were sequenced from one sample in a study of T cells in tuberculosis. Libraries were prepared by immunoSEQ multiplex PCR; TCRdb keeps only in-frame clonotypes and omits some of them. The repertoire holds about 37,000 clones, with 90% to 95% as singletons. The sample taken for sequencing was PBMCs. The source of these receptors is a donor aged 10 to 29 with latent tuberculosis or without tuberculosis infection. Some clones in this sample may be carry-over from other donors' samples.

As DNA, the CDR3 is TGTGCCACCCCGTCGGACACCGGGGAGCTGTTTTTT. Translated: CATPSDTGELFF. The rearrangement links TRBV6-1 to TRBJ2-2, with D unclear. The CDR3 is made up of 12 amino acids. Between the trimmed V and J ends, which lost 10 bases and 3 bases, there was a span of 9 bases. The germline CDR1 and CDR2 sequences are MNHNS and SASEGT.

This chain joins TRBV9 and TRBJ1-4, with D unresolved. Per germline, CDR1 SGDLS and CDR2 YYNGEE. The CDR3 covers 15 residues. V was cut by 0 bases and J by 4 bases, with 10 bases left in between. The CDR3 spells CASSVGAVINEKLFF. In nucleotides, the CDR3 is TGTGCCAGCAGCGTAGGGGCAGTGATTAATGAAAAACTGTTTTTT.

This chain connects TRBV6-5 to TRBJ1-2; a weak D match, TRBD1 (5 bases). Trimming removed 5 bases at V and 4 bases at J, with 11 bases between. CDR1 MNHEY and CDR2 SVGAGI come from the germline V gene. The CDR3 contains 13 residues. DNA for the CDR3: TGTGCCAGCAGTACCGACAGAATCTATGGCTACACCTTC. Translated: CASSTDRIYGYTF.

The chain combines TRBV7-2 with TRBJ2-2; tentatively, D is TRBD2 (5 bases). Germline CDR1 is SGHTA and CDR2 is FQGNSA. Trimming shortened V by 0 bases and J by 15 bases, and 11 bases separated the two germline ends. CDR3 length: 12 amino acids. Here the CDR3 reads CASSLAVGEVFF. The CDR3 DNA is TGTGCCAGCAGCTTAGCTGTGGGAGAGGTGTTTTTT.

The chain has TRBV6-5 and TRBJ2-3; TRBD2 might be the D (6 bases). CDR3 length equals 15 residues. CDR1 MNHEY and CDR2 SVGAGI come from the germline V gene. V was cut by 8 bases and J by 1 base, with 16 bases left in between. The CDR3 spells CASARAGFGTDTQYF. DNA of the CDR3: TGTGCCAGCGCGCGGGCGGGGTTCGGCACAGATACGCAGTATTTT.

The rearrangement links TRBV4-1 to TRBJ2-4, with D possibly being TRBD2 (6 bases). This CDR3 region has 14 residues. The germline gives CDR1 MGHRA, CDR2 YSYEKL. Trimming took 1 base from V and 9 from J, leaving 13 bases between them. The CDR3 sequence is CASSQGGSGGIQYF. The CDR3 region has the DNA TGCGCCAGCAGCCAAGGCGGTAGCGGTGGCATTCAGTACTTC.

The chain joins TRBV7-2 to TRBJ1-4; D is perhaps TRBD1 (6 bases). In germline, CDR1 is SGHTA, CDR2 FQGNSA. V was clipped by 5 bases and J by 7 bases, with 11 bases between them. The CDR3 runs to 13 residues. The CDR3 DNA reads as TGTGCCAGCAGCGGGGGGGCGGTTGAAAAACTGTTTTTT. Its protein is CASSGGAVEKLFF.

The V and J genes are TRBV10-1 and TRBJ1-1; 7 bases are shared with TRBD1. The V gene end was trimmed by 2 bases and the J gene end by 6 bases; junction bases not matched to a gene: 9. The CDR3 runs to 15 residues. Germline CDR1 WNHNN, CDR2 SYGVQD (reference sequence). The CDR3 spells CASSEKVRGTPEAFF. As DNA, the CDR3 is TGCGCCAGCAGTGAGAAGGTCAGGGGGACCCCTGAAGCTTTCTTT.

CDR3 region: CASSLAVNRGLAEAFF. Here the CDR3 DNA reads TGTGCCAGCAGCTTAGCCGTCAACAGGGGGCTGGCTGAAGCTTTCTTT. This chain connects TRBV11-2 to TRBJ1-1, with 9 positions matching TRBD1. J lost 6 bases, V lost 1 base, and 9 bases had no gene match. Germline V gene data show CDR1 as SGHAT and CDR2 as FQNNGV. This CDR3 has 16 amino acids.

V usage is TRBV5-1 and J usage is TRBJ2-1; TRBD1 agrees at 7 bases. CDR1 and CDR2 from the germline V gene are SGHRS and YFSETQ. V trimming: 3 bases; J trimming: 2 bases; junction bases outside the gene matches: 11. This CDR3 has 17 amino acids. The CDR3 bases are TGCGCCAGCAGCTCACTGTCCCGGGACAGACCCTACAATGAGCAGTTCTTC. The encoded protein is CASSSLSRDRPYNEQFF.

This clone was recorded only once. The chain recombines TRBV7-2 with TRBJ2-1; D is perhaps TRBD1 (5 bases). V lost 1 base and J lost 15, with 10 bases in between. Germline V gene sequence: CDR1 SGHTA, CDR2 FQGNSA. The CDR3 is 11 residues long. The CDR3 DNA sequence: TGTGCCAGCAGCTTAGAAGGGGCCCCGTTCTTC. Translation: CASSLEGAPFF.

The J gene is TRBJ1-3, the V gene TRBV4-3; possibly TRBD1 for D (6 bases). V was cut by 2 bases and J by 8 bases, with 16 bases left in between. Germline CDR1 LGHNA, CDR2 YSLEER. The CDR3 runs 15 residues. The chain's CDR3 is CASSQKTGSLDTIYF. CDR3 sequence (DNA): TGCGCCAGCAGCCAAAAGACAGGATCTTTAGACACCATATATTTT.

The chain has TRBV13 and TRBJ2-1; D gene unclear. Germline V lookup: CDR1 PRHDT, CDR2 FYEKMQ (reference sequence). Deletions cut 2 bases from V and 2 bases from J, with 10 bases between. The CDR3 has 15 residues. CDR3 in DNA: TGTGCCAGCAGCTTACGACTGATTACCTACAATGAGCAGTTCTTC. It yields the protein CASSLRLITYNEQFF.

V is TRBV28 and J is TRBJ1-5, with 7 positions matching TRBD1. V lost 5 bases and J lost 4; bases outside the gene matches: 5. This CDR3 comprises 14 residues. CDR1 and CDR2 from the germline V gene are MDHEN and SYDVKM. The chain's CDR3 is CASSPGGSNQPQHF. In DNA form, the CDR3 reads TGTGCCAGCAGTCCAGGGGGGAGTAATCAGCCCCAGCATTTT.

This clone was seen just once. This chain uses TRBV18 with TRBJ1-5, with D tentatively TRBD1 (6 bases). V was pared by 1 base and J by 5 bases, with 9 bases between. Looked up from germline, CDR1 is KGHSH and CDR2 is LQKENI. The CDR3 covers 14 residues. CDR3 sequence (DNA): TGTGCCAGCTCACCACGACAGGAGGATCAGCCCCAGCATTTT. The encoded protein is CASSPRQEDQPQHF.

The chain uses TRBV7-2 and TRBJ1-5; D is unclear. V was shortened by 1 base and J by 2 bases, with 6 bases between the two germline ends. The CDR3 contains 14 residues. CDR1 is SGHTA, CDR2 FQGNSA, per germline. This CDR3 reads CASSLVSGNQPQHF. DNA of the CDR3: TGTGCCAGCAGCTTAGTTTCCGGCAATCAGCCCCAGCATTTT. Full variable domain (missing parts from reference TRBV7-2 and TRBJ1-5): GAGVSQSPSNKVTEKGKDVELRCDPISGHTALYWYRQSLGQGLEFLIYFQGNSAPDKSGLPSDRFSAERTGGSVSTLTIQRTQQEDSAVYLCASSLVSGNQPQHFGDGTRLSIL.

The rearrangement links TRBV29-1 to TRBJ2-1; TRBD1 matches 8 bases. The germline V gene has CDR1 SQVTM and CDR2 ANQGSEA. Losses at the gene ends were 8 bases for V and 9 bases for J; bases not matched to a gene: 6. This CDR3 has 11 amino acids. This CDR3 is CSSGTGSEQFF. The CDR3 DNA reads TGCAGCTCGGGGACAGGTTCTGAGCAGTTCTTC.

The rearrangement uses TRBV29-1 and TRBJ2-3; TRBD2 matches at 11 bases. The CDR3 is made up of 14 amino acids. V was pared by 4 bases and J by 3 bases, with 3 bases of the junction left unmatched. In germline, CDR1 is SQVTM, CDR2 ANQGSEA. The CDR3 DNA reads TGCAGCGTTGGACTAGCGGGGACGACAGATACGCAGTATTTT. Translation gives CSVGLAGTTDTQYF.

This clone was recorded once. The chain is built from TRBV27 and TRBJ1-5; a weak D match, TRBD1 (5 bases). Germline lookup yields CDR1 MNHEY and CDR2 SMNVEV (reference sequence). Deletions cut 0 bases from V and 7 bases from J, with 10 bases between. The CDR3 is 14 residues long. CDR3 sequence reads: CASSLSGVRQPQHF. In DNA form, the CDR3 reads TGTGCCAGCAGTTTATCAGGGGTCCGACAGCCCCAGCATTTT.

The rearrangement joins TRBV9 to TRBJ1-2; TRBD1 matches at 7 bases. With 4 bases clipped from V and 0 bases from J, the junction kept 6 bases outside the gene matches. The CDR3 length is 15 residues. Germline V CDR1 and CDR2: SGDLS, YYNGEE. The CDR3 loop is CASSPGDRANYGYTF. Here the CDR3 DNA reads TGTGCCAGCAGCCCAGGGGACAGAGCTAACTATGGCTACACCTTC.

V usage is TRBV6-5 and J usage is TRBJ2-6, with D possibly being TRBD1 (5 bases). The CDR3 has 15 residues. The ends were cut back, 6 bases at V and 1 base at J, with 10 bases in the middle. Germline-derived CDR1 and CDR2 are MNHEY and SVGAGI. CDR3 protein: CASSQQVSGANVLTF. The DNA for the CDR3 is TGTGCCAGCAGCCAACAGGTTTCTGGGGCCAACGTCCTGACTTTC.

V usage is TRBV6-5 and J usage is TRBJ2-7; 8 bases line up with TRBD1. V was clipped by 6 bases and J by 5 bases; unmatched bases: 9. This CDR3 has 14 residues. Germline loops: CDR1 MNHEY, CDR2 SVGAGI. The CDR3 coding sequence is TGTGCCAGCAGGCAACAGGGGGGTGGTCACGAGCAGTACTTC. Its translation: CASRQQGGGHEQYF.

The V gene is TRBV7-2, the J gene TRBJ1-3; TRBD1 might be the D (5 bases). V dropped 0 bases and J dropped 1 base, with 10 bases sitting between them. Germline-derived CDR1 and CDR2 are SGHTA and FQGNSA. The CDR3 covers 16 residues. This chain's CDR3 is CASSLAGRASGNTIYF. As DNA, the CDR3 is TGTGCCAGCAGCTTAGCAGGCAGGGCATCTGGAAACACCATATATTTT.

This chain uses TRBV18 with TRBJ2-2, with a weak D call TRBD1 (6 bases). Trimming took 5 bases from V and 0 from J, leaving 16 bases between them. CDR1 is KGHSH and CDR2 is LQKENI in the germline V gene. The CDR3 extends over 17 amino acids. In nucleotides, the CDR3 is TGTGCCAGCTCAAAACCCCGAGGACAGTCGAACACCGGGGAGCTGTTTTTT. It encodes CASSKPRGQSNTGELFF. Using reference TRBV18 and TRBJ2-2 for the parts outside the CDR3, the full variable domain is NAGVMQNPRHLVRRRGQEARLRCSPMKGHSHVYWYRQLPEEGLKFMVYLQKENIIDESGMPKERFSAEFPKEGPSILRIQQVVRGDSAAYFCASSKPRGQSNTGELFFGEGSRLTVL.

The chain uses TRBV5-1 and TRBJ2-7; D gene uncertain. CDR3 length equals 14 residues. V lost 6 bases and J 5 bases, leaving 18 bases between the germline ends. CDR1 and CDR2 from the germline V gene are SGHRS and YFSETQ. The CDR3 DNA reads TGCGCCAGCAAGTCCGGAACAGATAAGGACGAGCAGTACTTC. Translating gives CASKSGTDKDEQYF.

The rearrangement joins TRBV7-2 to TRBJ1-2; D is unresolved. CDR3 length: 15 amino acids. Trimming took 5 bases from V and 4 from J, leaving 17 bases between them. Germline V gives CDR1 SGHTA, CDR2 FQGNSA. The CDR3 coding sequence is TGTGCCAGCAGCCCGGGTCTCGGGGAGAGCTATGGCTACACCTTC. This codes for CASSPGLGESYGYTF.

The genes are TRBV4-2 and TRBJ1-1, with D possibly matching TRBD1 (5 bases). Germline CDR1 LGHNA, CDR2 YNFKEQ. The CDR3 covers 17 residues. Trimming left V 0 bases short and J 0 bases short, with 14 bases between. CDR3 DNA sequence: TGTGCCAGCAGCCAAGATATGAAGCAGGGCCTGAACACTGAAGCTTTCTTT. This translates into CASSQDMKQGLNTEAFF.